Below are 32 T cell receptor beta chains sequenced from a single sample in a study of T-cell memory formation after mild COVID-19. Using its own MiXCR run on the 5' RACE reads, TCRdb lists one record per CDR3 protein. The table records roughly 250,000 distinct CDR3 sequences, around 17% of them present only once. Sequencing input: PBMCs or a T cell subset sorted from them (not recorded which). These receptors all come from a man younger than 30 who had mild COVID-19 (a few samples of this study predate the infection). Cell type and time point are not known.

This clonotype was detected a few times. This chain connects TRBV5-1 to TRBJ2-5, with TRBD2 matching over 8 bases. Germline CDR1 and CDR2: SGHRS and YFSETQ. The ends lost 3 bases at V and 2 bases at J; junction bases unmatched: 9. The CDR3 runs to 16 residues. The CDR3 nucleotides are TGCGCCAGCAGCTCGCTGCCGGGACTAGGTCAAGAGACCCAGTACTTC. This gives the protein CASSSLPGLGQETQYF.

The rearrangement joins TRBV5-1 to TRBJ2-7; 9 positions agree with TRBD1. The J segment lost 6 bases and the V segment lost 4 bases, leaving 8 bases of the junction unmatched. Per germline, CDR1 SGHRS and CDR2 YFSETQ. There are 14 residues in the CDR3. Here the CDR3 reads CASSREGQGSEQYF. In DNA form, the CDR3 reads TGCGCCAGCAGCAGGGAGGGACAGGGCTCCGAGCAGTACTTC. The complete variable domain, with remaining parts taken from reference TRBV5-1 and TRBJ2-7, reads KAGVTQTPRYLIKTRGQQVTLSCSPISGHRSVSWYQQTPGQGLQFLFEYFSETQRNKGNFPGRFSGRQFSNSRSEMNVSTLELGDSALYLCASSREGQGSEQYFGPGTRLTVT.

The V call is TRBV7-2, the J call TRBJ2-1; a weak D match, TRBD2 (6 bases). Per the germline V gene, CDR1 is SGHTA and CDR2 is FQGNSA. The CDR3 totals 18 residues. Trimming stripped 2 bases from V and 4 bases from J, with 21 bases between. The CDR3 is CASSLSRRGLYQYNEQFF. As DNA, the CDR3 is TGTGCCAGCAGCTTATCGAGGAGGGGCCTCTACCAATACAATGAGCAGTTCTTC.

This clonotype was seen more than once but under ten times. V gene TRBV5-1 combines with J gene TRBJ2-2; no firm D call. Per the germline V gene, CDR1 is SGHRS and CDR2 is YFSETQ. The CDR3 spans 18 residues. V lost 1 base and J 1 base, leaving 17 bases between the germline ends. CDR3 coding DNA: TGCGCCAGCAGCTTGACTGTCATCGGTCAAGGGAACACCGGGGAGCTGTTTTTT. This translates into CASSLTVIGQGNTGELFF.

CDR3: CSAMLSAQETQYF. DNA for the CDR3: TGCAGTGCTATGTTATCGGCCCAAGAGACCCAGTACTTC. The chain is built from TRBV20-1 and TRBJ2-5; D uncertain. CDR1 is DFQATT, CDR2 SNEGSKA, per germline (reference sequence). This CDR3 is 13 amino acids long. V was pared by 4 bases and J by 1 base, with 10 bases between.

The sample holds a few counts of this clonotype. This chain joins TRBV6-1 and TRBJ2-1; D uncertain. CDR1 and CDR2 (germline): MNHNS, SASEGT. The CDR3 is made up of 10 amino acids. Deletions cut 5 bases from V and 6 bases from J, with 2 bases between. CDR3 in amino acids: CASSRNEQFF. In DNA form, the CDR3 reads TGTGCCAGCAGTCGCAATGAGCAGTTCTTC.

The CDR3 DNA follows: TGCGCCAGCAGCCCGCAGGGACTAGCGGGTTCCTACAATGAGCAGTTCTTC. This codes for CASSPQGLAGSYNEQFF. V is TRBV5-1 and J is TRBJ2-1; the match to TRBD2 covers 12 bases. From germline, CDR1 is SGHRS and CDR2 YFSETQ. V trimming: 4 bases; J trimming: 1 base; junction bases outside the gene matches: 6. The CDR3 has 17 amino acids.

This clonotype was seen more than once but under ten times. The J gene is TRBJ2-5, the V gene TRBV5-1; 7 bases fit TRBD1. Germline values: CDR1 SGHRS, CDR2 YFSETQ. V was clipped by 4 bases and J by 5 bases; unmatched bases: 8. This CDR3 contains 14 residues. CDR3 region: CASSGGRGKETQYF. As DNA, the CDR3 is TGCGCCAGCAGCGGCGGCAGGGGGAAGGAGACCCAGTACTTC. The whole variable domain, filled in from reference TRBV5-1 and TRBJ2-5, reads KAGVTQTPRYLIKTRGQQVTLSCSPISGHRSVSWYQQTPGQGLQFLFEYFSETQRNKGNFPGRFSGRQFSNSRSEMNVSTLELGDSALYLCASSGGRGKETQYFGPGTRLLVL.

The chain is built from TRBV4-3 and TRBJ1-2; unclear D gene. The CDR3 has 14 residues. Trimming stripped 4 bases from V and 4 bases from J, with 13 bases between. The germline V gene has CDR1 LGHNA and CDR2 YSLEER. The CDR3 is CASSPTTASYGYTF. The CDR3 DNA follows: TGCGCCAGCAGCCCAACGACGGCAAGCTATGGCTACACCTTC.

This clonotype was detected only a few times. The chain carries TRBV6-5 and TRBJ2-1; 7 bases line up with TRBD1. CDR1 is MNHEY and CDR2 is SVGAGI in the germline V gene. V shed 6 bases, J shed 8 bases, and the junction held 7 bases outside the gene matches. The CDR3 contains 13 residues. The CDR3 sequence is CASRSYRGHEQFF. In DNA, the CDR3 is TGTGCCAGCAGATCCTACAGGGGCCATGAGCAGTTCTTC.

The rearrangement links TRBV20-1 to TRBJ2-1; TRBD1 matches at 8 bases. This CDR3 has 13 amino acids. The junction had 5 bases not matched to a gene; V was cut back by 6 bases and J by 4 bases. CDR1 and CDR2 from the germline V gene are DFQATT and SNEGSKA (reference sequence). This CDR3 reads CSARTGLYNEQFF. The CDR3 coding sequence is TGCAGTGCAAGGACAGGGCTGTACAATGAGCAGTTCTTC.

The chain is built from TRBV7-2 and TRBJ1-4; maybe TRBD1 (5 bases). CDR3 length: 15 residues. The V and J ends lost 0 bases and 3 bases respectively, with 8 bases between them. Germline V gives CDR1 SGHTA, CDR2 FQGNSA. CDR3 protein: CASSLARGSNEKLFF. The CDR3 DNA reads as TGTGCCAGCAGCTTAGCCCGGGGGTCTAATGAAAAACTGTTTTTT.

This clonotype was observed a handful of times. The V call is TRBV12-3 or TRBV12-4, the J call TRBJ2-7, with D possibly matching TRBD2 (6 bases). This CDR3 is built from 15 residues. The V end lost 4 bases, the J end lost 0 bases, and 13 bases lay between the germline ends. The CDR3 region has the DNA TGTGCCAGCAGTTCCTGGACTACGAGCTCCTACGAGCAGTACTTC. Amino acid sequence: CASSSWTTSSYEQYF.

This clonotype was detected only a few times. The gene calls are TRBV6-5 and TRBJ2-4; maybe TRBD2 (6 bases). V lost 6 bases and J lost 8, with 26 bases in between. Germline V gives CDR1 MNHEY, CDR2 SVGAGI. CDR3 size: 17 residues. The DNA for the CDR3 is TGTGCCAGCAGGAAACTTTACGACAGAACCTGGGGGGACATTCAGTACTTC. Its protein product is CASRKLYDRTWGDIQYF.

The chain joins TRBV4-3 to TRBJ2-5; no clear D. Germline V CDR1 and CDR2: LGHNA, YSLEER. V shed 3 bases and J shed 1 base, with 6 bases lying between them. The CDR3 loop spans 13 amino acids. Here the CDR3 DNA reads TGCGCCAGCAGCCATGGCCCCCAAGAGACCCAGTACTTC. This gives the protein CASSHGPQETQYF.

The V gene is TRBV19, the J gene TRBJ1-6; TRBD1 is a possible D gene (5 bases). The V end lost 2 bases, the J end lost 7 bases, and 9 bases lay between the germline ends. The CDR3 is made up of 14 amino acids. Germline lookup yields CDR1 LNHDA and CDR2 SQIVND (reference sequence). For the CDR3, the DNA is TGTGCCAGTAGTATACAAGGGGCCAATTCACCCCTCCACTTT. Translated: CASSIQGANSPLHF.

This clonotype was seen ten or more times. J is TRBJ2-2 and V is TRBV5-1, with TRBD1 matching over 8 bases. Germline V gene sequence: CDR1 SGHRS, CDR2 YFSETQ. This CDR3 has 16 amino acids. V was clipped by 1 base and J by 2 bases; unmatched bases: 4. As DNA, the CDR3 is TGCGCCAGCAGCTTGCCTCAGGGGGCAAACACCGGGGAGCTGTTTTTT. Its protein is CASSLPQGANTGELFF.

This chain uses TRBV19 with TRBJ1-5; D is perhaps TRBD1 (6 bases). Trimming cost V 3 bases and J 6 bases, with 12 bases left between them. Per the germline V gene, CDR1 is LNHDA and CDR2 is SQIVND (reference sequence). The CDR3 is made up of 14 amino acids. The CDR3 nucleotides read TGTGCCAGTAGTATCGGGGGGGCGGCTCAGCCCCAGCATTTT. Translated: CASSIGGAAQPQHF.

The V call is TRBV5-1, the J call TRBJ1-2, with 12 bases matching TRBD1. The germline V gene has CDR1 SGHRS and CDR2 YFSETQ. The CDR3 spans 16 residues. The trim removed 4 bases at V and 4 bases at J, leaving 8 bases unmatched. The CDR3 is CASSPEGTGGLYGYTF. The CDR3, as DNA: TGCGCCAGCAGCCCGGAAGGGACAGGGGGCCTCTATGGCTACACCTTC.

This chain uses TRBV28 with TRBJ2-2; D unclear. Germline V gene lookup returns CDR1 MDHEN and CDR2 SYDVKM. Trimming removed 8 bases at V and 1 base at J, with 8 bases between. The CDR3 contains 13 residues. CDR3 sequence reads: CASLGLNTGELFF. The CDR3 nucleotides are TGTGCCAGCCTCGGTTTGAACACCGGGGAGCTGTTTTTT.

The chain has TRBV7-2 and TRBJ2-4; tentatively, D is TRBD2 (5 bases). This CDR3 contains 15 residues. The germline V and J ends were trimmed by 5 bases and 0 bases, with 11 bases remaining between them. Germline V gives CDR1 SGHTA, CDR2 FQGNSA. The CDR3, as DNA: TGTGCCAGCAGCACCGGCGGGCTAGCCAAAAACATTCAGTACTTC. Protein sequence: CASSTGGLAKNIQYF.

This clonotype was picked up a small number of times. V usage is TRBV2 and J usage is TRBJ2-1; 8 bases line up with TRBD1. Looked up from germline, CDR1 is SNHLY and CDR2 is FYNNEI. J was trimmed by 5 bases and V by 10 bases; bases with no gene match: 7. The CDR3 spans 13 residues. The CDR3 is CAIIPDRDNEQFF. The CDR3, as DNA: TGTGCCATCATCCCGGACAGGGACAATGAGCAGTTCTTC.

This clonotype was counted only a few times. This chain uses TRBV5-4 with TRBJ2-2; no clear D. Trimming cost V 2 bases and J 0 bases, with 8 bases left between them. This CDR3 spans 15 amino acids. The germline V gene has CDR1 SGHNT and CDR2 YYREEE (reference sequence). The CDR3 bases are TGTGCCAGCAGCTTCGCACAGCCGAACACCGGGGAGCTGTTTTTT. Protein sequence: CASSFAQPNTGELFF. The variable domain in full, with the rest retrieved from reference TRBV5-4 and TRBJ2-2, is ETGVTQSPTHLIKTRGQQVTLRCSSQSGHNTVSWYQQALGQGPQFIFQYYREEENGRGNFPPRFSGLQFPNYSSELNVNALELDDSALYLCASSFAQPNTGELFFGEGSRLTVL.

The CDR3 DNA sequence: TGCGCCAGCAGCCAAGATTTGGGTACCTACGAGCAGTACGTC. Encoded protein: CASSQDLGTYEQYV. The chain is built from TRBV4-1 and TRBJ2-7; D ambiguous. CDR1 is MGHRA, CDR2 YSYEKL, per germline. V dropped 0 bases and J dropped 2 bases, with 8 bases sitting between them. The CDR3 extends over 14 amino acids.

The chain uses TRBV12-3 or TRBV12-4 and TRBJ2-3; D unclear. The CDR3 runs 12 residues. V lost 10 bases and J lost 9, with 17 bases in between. The CDR3 loop is CATGTEQLTQYF. Here the CDR3 DNA reads TGTGCCACCGGTACGGAGCAGTTAACGCAGTATTTT.

This chain links TRBV5-4 with TRBJ2-3; no firm D call. Germline CDR1 is SGHNT and CDR2 is YYREEE (reference sequence). This CDR3 has 15 amino acids. Trimming removed 2 bases at V and 0 bases at J, with 10 bases between. CDR3 loop: CASSFDGESTDTQYF. The DNA of the CDR3 is TGTGCCAGCAGCTTCGACGGAGAGAGCACAGATACGCAGTATTTT.

This clonotype was counted a few times. The genes are TRBV28 and TRBJ2-7, with D unresolved. Germline CDR1 MDHEN, CDR2 SYDVKM. The CDR3 extends over 14 amino acids. V was cut by 3 bases and J by 1 base, with 10 bases left in between. CDR3: CASSFLRRSYEQYV. In DNA, the CDR3 is TGTGCCAGCAGTTTTTTGCGGCGATCCTACGAGCAGTACGTC.

The chain recombines TRBV5-6 with TRBJ2-5; D ambiguous. CDR3 size: 14 residues. The ends were cut back, 4 bases at V and 5 bases at J, with 15 bases in the middle. From germline, CDR1 is SGHDT and CDR2 YYEEEE. The CDR3 nucleotides read TGTGCCAGCAGCATGACTCCACATGGGGAGACCCAGTACTTC. This encodes CASSMTPHGETQYF.

In its sample, this clonotype was seen a few times. This chain connects TRBV5-1 to TRBJ2-5; 12 nucleotides agree with TRBD2. In germline, CDR1 is SGHRS, CDR2 YFSETQ. This CDR3 is 15 amino acids long. The V segment lost 3 bases and the J segment 4 bases; nucleotides outside the gene matches: 4. CDR3 nucleotides: TGCGCCAGCAGCTCCCCACTAGCGGGGGGAGAGACCCAGTACTTC. Its translation: CASSSPLAGGETQYF.

The chain couples TRBV5-1 to TRBJ2-1; TRBD2 might be the D (6 bases). The CDR3 spans 16 residues. V was trimmed by 4 bases and J by 0 bases, leaving 14 bases between them. Germline V gene data show CDR1 as SGHRS and CDR2 as YFSETQ. This CDR3 reads CASSPLAASSYNEQFF. The CDR3 DNA sequence: TGCGCCAGCAGCCCCTTAGCGGCGAGCTCCTACAATGAGCAGTTCTTC.

V usage is TRBV5-1 and J usage is TRBJ1-4; D perhaps matches TRBD1 (5 bases). V shed 3 bases and J shed 5 bases, with 14 bases lying between them. This CDR3 is built from 15 residues. The germline V gene has CDR1 SGHRS and CDR2 YFSETQ. CDR3 sequence reads: CASSWSGTENEKLFF. The CDR3 DNA reads as TGCGCCAGCAGCTGGAGCGGGACTGAAAATGAAAAACTGTTTTTT.

This clonotype was found a few times. The J gene is TRBJ2-3, the V gene TRBV7-9, with TRBD2 as a possible D gene (5 bases). This CDR3 is 16 amino acids long. V was trimmed by 5 bases and J by 0 bases, leaving 15 bases between them. The V gene's germline CDR1 is SEHNR and CDR2 FQNEAQ (reference sequence). CDR3 region: CASSRHAGVSTDTQYF. The CDR3 nucleotides are TGTGCCAGCAGCCGACACGCCGGGGTTAGCACAGATACGCAGTATTTT.